A single sample is the source of the 12 T cell receptor beta chains below, sequenced in a study of blood T cells in healthy people across ages. For the second PCR, which ran for about 7 to 11 cycles, a sample-barcoded 5' primer and a J-beta primer mix were used. TCRdb independently ran MiXCR on the 5' RACE reads; one entry per CDR3 protein. The data show approximately 600,000 distinct CDR3 sequences, under 65% seen once. Sample: blood. Receptors were obtained from a man aged 55 to 70 in good health.

The table lists this clonotype with a few counts. The chain joins TRBV12-5 to TRBJ2-1, with a weak D call TRBD2 (6 bases). Trimming left V 2 bases short and J 3 bases short, with 8 bases between. CDR3 length: 14 amino acids. In germline, CDR1 is LGHNT, CDR2 FRNRAP. DNA for the CDR3: TGTGCTAGTGGTTTGCCGGGGGACTACAATGAGCAGTTCTTC. The encoded protein is CASGLPGDYNEQFF. The full variable domain, in which reference TRBV12-5 and TRBJ2-1 provide the parts outside the CDR3, is DARVTQTPRHKVTEMGQEVTMRCQPILGHNTVFWYRQTMMQGLELLAYFRNRAPLDDSGMPKDRFSAEMPDATLATLKIQPSEPRDSAVYFCASGLPGDYNEQFFGPGTRLTVL.

The chain couples TRBV10-3 to TRBJ2-3; D could derive from TRBD1 or TRBD2 (6 bases each). The CDR3 loop spans 16 amino acids. Germline V gives CDR1 ENHRY, CDR2 SYGVKD. V lost 5 bases to trimming and J lost 4 bases, with 19 bases between them. The DNA for the CDR3 is TGTGCCATCAGTATCACGGAGGGGGAATCGGCAGATACGCAGTATTTT. The encoded protein is CAISITEGESADTQYF.

This chain links TRBV9 with TRBJ2-4, with 8 positions matching TRBD1. TRBJ2-7 matches the DNA end more closely, so the J call is doubtful. The CDR3 runs 15 residues. CDR1 is SGDLS, CDR2 YYNGEE, per germline. CDR3 residues: CASSATGASAYEQYF. The CDR3 DNA sequence: TGTGCCAGCAGCGCGACAGGGGCTAGCGCCTACGAGCAGTACTTC.

This clonotype was detected only a few times. The chain has TRBV9 and TRBJ2-4; no reliable D call. The DNA matches TRBJ2-5 better at its end, which makes the J call doubtful. Germline V gene lookup returns CDR1 SGDLS and CDR2 YYNGEE. The CDR3 is 12 residues long. The CDR3 nucleotides read TGTGCCAGCAGCGTAGTATCGGGGACCCAGTACTTC. Translating it yields CASSVVSGTQYF.

This clonotype has at least ten counts. This chain joins TRBV20-1 and TRBJ1-2; the D is unclear. CDR3 length equals 11 residues. In germline, CDR1 is DFQATT, CDR2 SNEGSKA (reference sequence). The CDR3 DNA sequence: TGCAGCTTGTGGGCCGGGTATGGCTACACCTTC. This sequence encodes CSLWAGYGYTF.

The table lists this clonotype with many counts. A much larger clone lies a single base off, so this may be a read error. V usage is TRBV3-1 and J usage is TRBJ2-5, with D maybe TRBD1 (5 bases). With 1 base removed from V and 11 bases from J, the gap between germline ends came to 20 bases. The CDR3 has 15 amino acids. Germline CDR1 is LGHDT and CDR2 is YNNKEL (reference sequence). The chain's CDR3 is CASSQAYLTVNEQYF. In nucleotides, the CDR3 is TGTGCCAGCAGCCAAGCTTATCTGACAGTGAATGAGCAGTACTTC.

Here the CDR3 reads CASSWGQGASTPLHF. For the CDR3, the DNA is TGCGCCAGCAGCTGGGGACAGGGGGCTTCCACACCCCTCCACTTT. The V call is TRBV5-1, the J call TRBJ1-6, with 12 bases fitting TRBD1. The V and J ends lost 3 bases and 11 bases, in that order; junction bases with no gene match: 6. The CDR3 loop spans 15 amino acids. The germline CDR1 and CDR2 sequences are SGHRS and YFSETQ.

The chain recombines TRBV7-8 with TRBJ2-7, with 12 bases aligning to TRBD1. The CDR3 sequence is 18 residues long. Looked up from germline, CDR1 is SGHVS and CDR2 is FQNEAQ. The V and J ends lost 0 bases and 4 bases, in that order; junction bases with no gene match: 10. For the CDR3, the DNA is TGTGCCAGCAGCTTAGCGCTAATGGGACAGGGGGCGTGGTACGAGCAGTACTTC. The encoded protein is CASSLALMGQGAWYEQYF. The variable domain in full, with the rest retrieved from reference TRBV7-8 and TRBJ2-7, is GAGVSQSPRYKVAKRGQDVALRCDPISGHVSLFWYQQALGQGPEFLTYFQNEAQLDKSGLPSDRFFAERPEGSVSTLKIQRTQQEDSAVYLCASSLALMGQGAWYEQYFGPGTRLTVT.

V usage is TRBV7-9 and J usage is TRBJ1-4; a weak D match, TRBD1 (6 bases). Germline V gene data show CDR1 as SEHNR and CDR2 as FQNEAQ (reference sequence). V was clipped by 5 bases and J by 7 bases, with 17 bases between them. The CDR3 contains 15 residues. The CDR3 DNA is TGTGCCAGCAGCAAGTCCAGGGGCTCTTTTGAAAAACTGTTTTTT. This sequence encodes CASSKSRGSFEKLFF.

This clonotype was detected once. This may be a read error: a much more frequent sequence differs by one nucleotide. The CDR3 region has the DNA TGTGCCAGCAGCGTTGACAGGTCCCAAGAGACCCAGTACTTC. Its translation: CASSVDRSQETQYF. This rearrangement joins TRBV11-2 to TRBJ2-5, with D maybe TRBD1 (6 bases). Germline CDR1 is SGHAT and CDR2 is FQNNGV. Between the trimmed V and J ends, which lost 5 bases and 1 base, there was a span of 11 bases. The CDR3 extends over 14 amino acids.

There are a few counts of this clonotype. This sequence joins TRBV7-9 and TRBJ2-4; D gene unclear. Trimming removed 5 bases at V and 0 bases at J, with 17 bases between. CDR1 SEHNR and CDR2 FQNEAQ come from the germline V gene (reference sequence). The CDR3 loop spans 17 amino acids. The CDR3 spells CASSPPTRILAKNIQYF. The CDR3 bases are TGTGCCAGCAGCCCCCCCACGCGGATCCTAGCCAAAAACATTCAGTACTTC.

The chain joins TRBV12-3 or TRBV12-4 to TRBJ1-2, with 9 bases matching TRBD1. This CDR3 has 14 amino acids. Trimming removed 7 bases from V and 2 bases from J; junction bases left unmatched: 5. DNA for the CDR3: TGTGCCAGCACTCCGGGACAGGGAAACTATGGCTACACCTTC. This gives the protein CASTPGQGNYGYTF.